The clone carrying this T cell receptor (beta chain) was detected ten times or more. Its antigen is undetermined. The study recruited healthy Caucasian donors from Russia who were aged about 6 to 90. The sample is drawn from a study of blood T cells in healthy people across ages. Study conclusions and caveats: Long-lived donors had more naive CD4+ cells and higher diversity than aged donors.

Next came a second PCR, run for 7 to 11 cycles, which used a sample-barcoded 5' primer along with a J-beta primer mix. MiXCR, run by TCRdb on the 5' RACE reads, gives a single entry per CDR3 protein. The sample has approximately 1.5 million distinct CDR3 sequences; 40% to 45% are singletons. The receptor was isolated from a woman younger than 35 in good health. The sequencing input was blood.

CDR3 bases: TGTGCCAGCAGTTTGGAGGGAATGAACACTGAAGCTTTCTTT. Translated: CASSLEGMNTEAFF. J is TRBJ1-1 and V is TRBV12-3 or TRBV12-4; D is ambiguous. V lost 3 bases and J lost 0, with 8 bases in between. CDR3 length: 14 residues.